This TCR beta chain was captured in a study of blood T cell repertoires in COVID-19. Germline CDR1 and CDR2: SGHRS and YFSETQ. There are 15 residues in the CDR3. V was trimmed by 4 bases and J by 5 bases, leaving 18 bases between them. Sequenced by immunoSEQ multiplex PCR; TCRdb stores in-frame clones only, minus some. The profile covers roughly 210,000 clones, with approximately 81% appearing a single time and over 9.5% taken by the ten largest. Seattle's cohort entered during active infection and was followed longitudinally. Sequenced: peripheral blood. V usage is TRBV5-1 and J usage is TRBJ2-5, with a weak D call TRBD1 (8 bases). The TCR sequence derives from a woman of 80 years or more with COVID-19, enrolled during active disease. The CDR3 DNA is TGCGCCAGCAGCCTAGGACAGGGAGGGTGGGAGACCCAGTACTTC. Translated, it gives CASSLGQGGWETQYF.